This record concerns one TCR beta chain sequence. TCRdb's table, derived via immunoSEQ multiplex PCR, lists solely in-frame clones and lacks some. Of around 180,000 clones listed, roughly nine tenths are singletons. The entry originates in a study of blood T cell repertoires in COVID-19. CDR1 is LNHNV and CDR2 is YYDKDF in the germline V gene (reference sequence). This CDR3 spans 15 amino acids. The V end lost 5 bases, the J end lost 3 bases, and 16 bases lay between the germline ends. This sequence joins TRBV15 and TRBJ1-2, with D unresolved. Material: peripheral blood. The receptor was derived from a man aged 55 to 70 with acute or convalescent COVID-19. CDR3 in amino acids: CATSGRTPEHYGYTF. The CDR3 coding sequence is TGTGCCACCAGCGGAAGAACCCCGGAGCACTATGGCTACACCTTC. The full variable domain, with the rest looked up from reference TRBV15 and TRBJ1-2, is DAMVIQNPRYQVTQFGKPVTLSCSQTLNHNVMYWYQQKSSQAPKLLFHYYDKDFNNEADTPDNFQSRRPNTSFCFLDIRSPGLGDTAMYLCATSGRTPEHYGYTFGSGTRLTVV.